This paragraph reports one T cell receptor beta chain. This entry belongs to a study of Graves' ophthalmopathy and Graves' hyperthyroidism. RNA transcripts provided the template for amplifying TCR beta CDR3 regions. RT-PCR was first run with HTBI primers, then multiplex PCR in a second round. TCRdb re-called the multiplex PCR reads with MiXCR, one entry per CDR3 protein. The sample holds 600,000 to 700,000 distinct CDR3 sequences; about two fifths are singletons and the top ten take under 3.5%. CDR3 length: 13 amino acids. Germline loops: CDR1 SNHLY, CDR2 FYNNEI. V was cut by 3 bases and J by 4 bases, with 8 bases left in between.

The receptor was derived from an adult man with Graves' ophthalmopathy. What was sequenced was peripheral blood. This rearrangement joins TRBV2 to TRBJ2-3; no firm D call. CDR3 region: CASSEVRADTQYF. The CDR3 DNA is TGTGCCAGCAGTGAGGTTAGGGCAGATACGCAGTATTTT.